One and the same sample provided the 25 T cell receptor beta chains below, sequenced in a study of radiation and T cells in renal cell carcinoma. Method: immunoSEQ multiplex PCR; TCRdb's copy keeps in-frame clones and lacks some. Of under 65,000 clones in the sample, around 78% were seen once. Time point reported: baseline pretreatment blood. Regarding treatment: 15 Gy SBRT to primary tumor, nephrectomy 4 weeks later. Material: blood, obtained from a patient whose treatment included radiotherapy and nephrectomy. These receptors came from a man between 60 and 70 years old with renal cell carcinoma.

The J gene is TRBJ1-1, the V gene TRBV11-3; D might be TRBD1 (5 bases). Germline V gives CDR1 SGHNT, CDR2 YENEEA. The CDR3 is 14 amino acids. V gave up 5 bases and J gave up 1 base, with 11 bases separating them. The CDR3 sequence is CASSTGTANTEAFF. CDR3 DNA sequence: TGTGCCAGCAGCACTGGGACGGCGAACACTGAAGCTTTCTTT.

The V and J genes are TRBV19 and TRBJ2-1; no firm D call. CDR3 length: 13 residues. V shed 4 bases and J shed 9 bases, with 13 bases lying between them. Per the germline V gene, CDR1 is LNHDA and CDR2 is SQIVND (reference sequence). The CDR3 region is CASSSRISGEQFF. The CDR3 region has the DNA TGTGCCAGTAGTAGCAGGATCAGTGGTGAGCAGTTCTTC.

CDR3: CASRTRAVYEQYV. The CDR3 nucleotides are TGTGCCAGCAGGACGAGGGCGGTCTACGAGCAGTACGTC. The rearrangement uses TRBV11-3 and TRBJ2-7; tentatively, D is TRBD2 (5 bases). Germline V lookup: CDR1 SGHNT, CDR2 YENEEA. The CDR3 loop spans 13 amino acids. V was shortened by 6 bases and J by 3 bases, with 12 bases between the two germline ends.

The V and J genes are TRBV19 and TRBJ2-3; weak D call: TRBD1 (6 bases). The CDR3 is 14 residues long. CDR1 and CDR2 from the germline V gene are LNHDA and SQIVND (reference sequence). V lost 3 bases to trimming and J lost 2 bases, with 9 bases between them. The CDR3 region is CASSIGDITDTQYF. The DNA of the CDR3 is TGTGCCAGTAGTATTGGGGACATCACAGATACGCAGTATTTT.

The chain employs TRBV14 and TRBJ2-3, with a tentative D call TRBD2 (6 bases). CDR1 is SGHDN, CDR2 FVKESK, per germline. The length of the CDR3 is 15 residues. The germline V and J ends were trimmed by 4 bases and 0 bases, with 11 bases remaining between them. CDR3 DNA: TGTGCCAGCAGCCGGGGGGACCCTAGCACAGATACGCAGTATTTT. This sequence encodes CASSRGDPSTDTQYF.

The chain is built from TRBV6-1 and TRBJ1-2, with unresolved D. Trimming shortened V by 3 bases and J by 10 bases, and 24 bases separated the two germline ends. In germline, CDR1 is MNHNS, CDR2 SASEGT. CDR3 length equals 16 residues. In nucleotides, the CDR3 is TGTGCCAGCAGTGACGCGGCCAGTTCACCTTCCATATCCTACACCTTC. Its protein is CASSDAASSPSISYTF.

This chain's CDR3 is CASSLKLAGGTFREQYF. The CDR3 nucleotides read TGTGCCAGCAGCTTAAAGCTAGCGGGGGGCACCTTTAGAGAGCAGTACTTC. The chain couples TRBV7-2 to TRBJ2-7, with 11 nucleotides matching TRBD2. J was trimmed by 7 bases and V by 2 bases; bases with no gene match: 13. In germline, CDR1 is SGHTA, CDR2 FQGNSA. The CDR3 has 17 amino acids.

Comment on this clone: The sample contains more than one DNA sequence encoding this CDR3. The J gene is TRBJ2-3, the V gene TRBV25-1; D perhaps matches TRBD2 (6 bases). This CDR3 spans 13 amino acids. Germline V CDR1 and CDR2: MGHDK, SYGVNS. V was clipped by 2 bases and J by 6 bases, with 9 bases between them. The CDR3 sequence: CASSEGGFDTQYF. In DNA, the CDR3 is TGTGCCAGCAGTGAAGGAGGGTTTGATACGCAGTATTTT.

The chain uses TRBV4-3 and TRBJ1-3, with a weak D call TRBD1 (6 bases). V was cut by 0 bases and J by 1 base, with 19 bases left in between. The CDR3 totals 19 residues. Germline-derived CDR1 and CDR2 are LGHNA and YSLEER. The CDR3 protein is CASSQDRGMLGASGNTIYF. The CDR3 DNA follows: TGCGCCAGCAGCCAAGATAGGGGGATGTTAGGGGCTTCTGGAAACACCATATATTTT.

The chain carries TRBV5-1 and TRBJ1-2, with a tentative D call TRBD1 (5 bases). The V gene lost 4 bases and the J gene lost 7 bases, with 11 bases spanning the gap. Germline V gene data show CDR1 as SGHRS and CDR2 as YFSETQ. The length of the CDR3 is 12 residues. The CDR3 DNA reads TGCGCCAGCAGCCTGCCGGGACCTGGCTACACCTTC. The encoded protein is CASSLPGPGYTF.

This clone occurred a few times. The rearrangement links TRBV2 to TRBJ2-2; D is unclear. This CDR3 has 15 residues. Germline CDR1 is SNHLY and CDR2 is FYNNEI. V was pared by 7 bases and J by 0 bases, with 12 bases between. CDR3 sequence: CASTFRASNTGELFF. The CDR3 bases are TGTGCCAGCACCTTCCGGGCCTCGAACACCGGGGAGCTGTTTTTT.

The rearrangement links TRBV7-6 to TRBJ1-3; a weak D match, TRBD1 (5 bases). Germline V CDR1 and CDR2: SGHVS, FNYEAQ. The CDR3 has 18 amino acids. Trimming took off 4 bases at V and 0 bases at J, with 19 bases between the two ends. As DNA, the CDR3 is TGTGCCAGCAGCTCCTTACCAGGGATCCTATTCTCTGGAAACACCATATATTTT. Translating gives CASSSLPGILFSGNTIYF. Full variable domain (missing parts from reference TRBV7-6 and TRBJ1-3): GAGVSQSPRYKVTKRGQDVALRCDPISGHVSLYWYRQALGQGPEFLTYFNYEAQQDKSGLPNDRFSAERPEGSISTLTIQRTEQRDSAMYRCASSSLPGILFSGNTIYFGEGSWLTVV.

This rearrangement joins TRBV7-9 to TRBJ2-7; the match to TRBD2 covers 7 bases. This CDR3 has 15 amino acids. J lost 6 bases, V lost 5 bases, and 13 bases had no gene match. Germline values: CDR1 SEHNR, CDR2 FQNEAQ (reference sequence). The CDR3 is CASSPGGSGPGEQYV. CDR3 DNA: TGTGCCAGCAGCCCCGGGGGGAGCGGGCCTGGCGAGCAGTACGTC.

This clone has just a few counts. CDR3 loop: CASKYGETQYF. The CDR3 bases are TGTGCCAGCAAGTACGGGGAGACCCAGTACTTC. The rearrangement uses TRBV5-4 and TRBJ2-5; no clear D. V dropped 6 bases and J dropped 5 bases, with 8 bases sitting between them. The CDR3 has 11 amino acids. CDR1 is SGHNT, CDR2 YYREEE, per germline (reference sequence).

This rearrangement joins TRBV27 to TRBJ2-6; 8 bases are a match to TRBD2. This CDR3 contains 16 residues. Trimming took 8 bases from V and 0 from J; bases not matched to a gene: 6. Looked up from germline, CDR1 is MNHEY and CDR2 is SMNVEV (reference sequence). The CDR3 coding sequence is TGTGCCAGCCGAGCGGGAGTTTCCTCTGGGGCCAACGTCCTGACTTTC. It codes for CASRAGVSSGANVLTF.

This chain joins TRBV18 and TRBJ1-5; 7 bases fit TRBD1. CDR1 and CDR2 from the germline V gene are KGHSH and LQKENI. The length of the CDR3 is 15 residues. V lost 4 bases and J lost 6; bases outside the gene matches: 9. The CDR3 DNA reads as TGTGCCAGCTCACTCTTACAGGGGCAGACTCAGCCCCAGCATTTT. Protein sequence: CASSLLQGQTQPQHF.

A note on this clone: Other nucleotide sequences from this sample produce the same CDR3. The gene calls are TRBV27 and TRBJ1-3; perhaps TRBD1 as D (6 bases). Per germline, CDR1 MNHEY and CDR2 SMNVEV (reference sequence). The CDR3 spans 15 residues. V lost 0 bases to trimming and J lost 1 base, with 7 bases between them. The DNA for the CDR3 is TGTGCCAGCAGTTTATCAGGGGGATCTGGAAACACCATATATTTT. Its translation: CASSLSGGSGNTIYF.

This chain uses TRBV9 with TRBJ2-5; 12 nucleotides align to TRBD2. V lost 2 bases, J lost 3 bases, and 2 bases stayed unmatched. The germline V gene encodes CDR1 SGDLS and CDR2 YYNGEE. CDR3 length: 15 residues. The CDR3 bases are TGTGCCAGCAGCGTGACTAGCGGGGGAGAAGAGACCCAGTACTTC. Residues: CASSVTSGGEETQYF.

The chain has TRBV4-2 and TRBJ2-3; D is uncertain. This CDR3 is 13 amino acids long. The V gene lost 4 bases and the J gene lost 5 bases, with 10 bases spanning the gap. Germline loops: CDR1 LGHNA, CDR2 YNFKEQ. The CDR3 spells CASSPRPEDTQYF. CDR3 nucleotides: TGTGCCAGCAGCCCACGACCGGAAGATACGCAGTATTTT.

V and J are TRBV7-2 and TRBJ1-3; no definite D call. CDR1 is SGHTA and CDR2 is FQGNSA in the germline V gene. The CDR3 is made up of 14 amino acids. V lost 4 bases and J lost 6, with 13 bases in between. The chain's CDR3 is CASSSDVGLNTIYF. For the CDR3, the DNA is TGTGCCAGCAGCTCGGACGTAGGATTAAACACCATATATTTT.

This chain joins TRBV18 and TRBJ2-1, with no clear D. The ends were cut back, 2 bases at V and 7 bases at J, with 6 bases in the middle. The CDR3 loop spans 12 amino acids. Germline values: CDR1 KGHSH, CDR2 LQKENI. CDR3 protein: CASSPAANEQFF. The DNA for the CDR3 is TGTGCCAGCTCACCAGCGGCAAATGAGCAGTTCTTC.

The V and J genes are TRBV7-6 and TRBJ2-5, with D possibly matching TRBD2 (6 bases). The V end was cut by 0 bases, the J end by 5 bases, with 16 bases between. CDR1 and CDR2 (germline): SGHVS, FNYEAQ. This CDR3 region has 16 residues. CDR3 coding DNA: TGTGCCAGCAGCTTAGCGTTGCGGCGGGGTTATGAGACCCAGTACTTC. Residues: CASSLALRRGYETQYF.

The chain carries TRBV5-6 and TRBJ2-5; 7 bases align to TRBD1. This CDR3 is 15 amino acids long. Trimming took 4 bases from V and 3 from J; bases not matched to a gene: 9. Germline V gene sequence: CDR1 SGHDT, CDR2 YYEEEE. This CDR3 reads CASSPNWGTEETQYF. The CDR3 DNA sequence: TGTGCCAGCAGCCCGAATTGGGGGACAGAAGAGACCCAGTACTTC.

This clone was picked up a small number of times. This chain uses TRBV15 with TRBJ2-3, with 9 nucleotides matching TRBD2. Germline trimming cut 6 bases from V and 3 bases from J; bases unmatched to any gene: 19. The CDR3 covers 19 residues. Germline CDR1 and CDR2: LNHNV and YYDKDF (reference sequence). The CDR3 DNA reads as TGTGCCACCAGTGGGGATTTCGGACTAGCGCTCCTGGAGACAGATACGCAGTATTTT. This translates into CATSGDFGLALLETDTQYF.

The chain uses TRBV29-1 and TRBJ2-1; 8 bases fit TRBD2. Germline V lookup: CDR1 SQVTM, CDR2 ANQGSEA. V lost 1 base and J lost 0; bases outside the gene matches: 5. The CDR3 is made up of 16 amino acids. The CDR3 DNA is TGCAGCGTTGAAGGTATTAGCGGGAACTCCTACAATGAGCAGTTCTTC. Protein sequence: CSVEGISGNSYNEQFF.